This is a list of T cell receptor beta chains from one sample in a study of PD-1 blockade in classical Hodgkin lymphoma. Profiled with immunoSEQ multiplex PCR; TCRdb holds only in-frame clones, not every one. The table records approximately 26,000 clones, 80% to 85% of them present only once. The sequencing used peripheral blood mononuclear cells (PBMCs), collected before the second cycle of nivolumab. These receptors came from a human donor with classical Hodgkin lymphoma. CDR3s include the opening cysteine and the closing phenylalanine or tryptophan. A D gene is named only where the DNA matches it firmly. Some rows mark clone size as missing; the rest say once, few, many or name a class of expanded clone.

NA TRBJ2-7 TRBD1 TRBV28 CASSRTGYEQYF TGTGCCAGCAGCCGGACAGGCTACGAGCAGTACTTC
NA TRBJ1-4 NA TRBV9 CASSATGRLNEKLFF TGTGCCAGCAGCGCAACGGGACGGCTAAATGAAAAACTGTTTTTT
NA TRBJ2-1 NA TRBV27 CASSLGTQSYNEQFF TGTGCCAGCAGTTTGGGGACGCAATCCTACAATGAGCAGTTCTTC
few TRBJ1-1 TRBD1 TRBV19 CASSYGTGRTLNTEAFF TGTGCCAGTAGCTACGGGACAGGGAGAACGCTGAACACTGAAGCTTTCTTT
NA TRBJ2-1 TRBD2 TRBV11-2 CASSQLAGGSVNEQFF TGTGCCAGCAGCCAGCTAGCGGGAGGGTCGGTCAATGAGCAGTTCTTC
NA TRBJ2-7 TRBD1 TRBV5-1 CASSFPGQGYEQYF TGCGCCAGCAGCTTCCCGGGACAGGGCTACGAGCAGTACTTC
NA TRBJ2-7 TRBD1 TRBV29-1 CSVGGRDRGIEQYF TGCAGCGTCGGGGGCCGGGACAGGGGGATCGAGCAGTACTTC
few TRBJ2-7 NA TRBV7-9 CASSPVLLEQYF TGTGCCAGCAGCCCCGTCCTTCTGGAGCAGTACTTC
NA TRBJ1-2 NA TRBV6-1 CASSEINRDHGYTF TGTGCCAGCAGTGAAATAAACAGGGATCATGGCTACACCTTC
NA TRBJ2-5 NA TRBV2 CASRLQETQYF TGTGCCAGCAGGCTCCAAGAGACCCAGTACTTC
NA TRBJ2-2 TRBD1 TRBV18 CASSPPRHDRDPTDPLNTGELFF TGTGCCAGCTCACCACCTAGACATGACAGGGATCCGACTGACCCTCTAAACACCGGGGAGCTGTTTTTT
NA TRBJ2-1 NA TRBV6-5 CASSSATSIGEQFF TGTGCCAGCAGTTCCGCTACTAGCATTGGTGAGCAGTTCTTC
NA TRBJ2-5 TRBD2 TRBV28 CASSSTSGRGPRQETQYF TGTGCCAGCTCCTCTACTAGCGGGAGGGGACCAAGGCAAGAGACCCAGTACTTC
once TRBJ2-2 TRBD2 TRBV2 CASRQRGGPGELFF TGTGCCAGCAGGCAGCGGGGGGGGCCCGGGGAGCTGTTTTTT
NA TRBJ1-1 TRBD1 TRBV4-1 CASSQARTGERDFF TGCGCCAGCAGCCAAGCCCGGACAGGGGAAAGGGATTTCTTT
once TRBJ1-2 TRBD1 TRBV2 CASSTGGAYYGYTF TGTGCCAGCAGCACAGGGGGCGCGTACTATGGCTACACCTTC
NA TRBJ2-7 TRBD2 TRBV28 CASSRLAGVSEQYF TGTGCCAGCAGCAGACTAGCGGGAGTTTCCGAGCAGTACTTC
NA TRBJ1-6 NA TRBV25-1 CASSEFGGSYNSPLHF TGTGCCAGCAGTGAATTCGGGGGCTCCTATAATTCACCCCTCCACTTT
NA TRBJ2-1 NA TRBV28 CASSSGAGEFNEQFF TGTGCCAGCAGTTCGGGGGCGGGAGAATTCAATGAGCAGTTCTTC
NA TRBJ2-3 NA TRBV2 CASSDLRTEDTQYF TGTGCCAGCAGTGACTTGAGGACGGAGGATACGCAGTATTTT
NA TRBJ2-7 TRBD1 TRBV7-9 CASSSTGGKGEQYF TGTGCCAGCAGCTCCACAGGGGGCAAGGGCGAGCAGTACTTC
NA TRBJ1-1 NA TRBV10-3 CAISKGGGVGSARAFF TGTGCCATCAGCAAAGGAGGGGGGGTGGGATCGGCAAGAGCTTTCTTT
NA TRBJ2-7 NA TRBV6-1 CASSDILQEQYF TGTGCCAGCAGTGACATACTACAAGAGCAGTACTTC
NA TRBJ2-2 TRBD2 TRBV27 CASSSGLAGGPGTGELFF TGTGCCAGCAGTTCCGGACTAGCGGGGGGGCCCGGCACCGGGGAGCTGTTTTTT
NA TRBJ1-5 TRBD1 TRBV28 CASSSGGVFNFRDSHQPQHF TGTGCCAGCAGTTCTGGGGGGGTGTTTAATTTCCGGGACAGTCATCAGCCCCAGCATTTT